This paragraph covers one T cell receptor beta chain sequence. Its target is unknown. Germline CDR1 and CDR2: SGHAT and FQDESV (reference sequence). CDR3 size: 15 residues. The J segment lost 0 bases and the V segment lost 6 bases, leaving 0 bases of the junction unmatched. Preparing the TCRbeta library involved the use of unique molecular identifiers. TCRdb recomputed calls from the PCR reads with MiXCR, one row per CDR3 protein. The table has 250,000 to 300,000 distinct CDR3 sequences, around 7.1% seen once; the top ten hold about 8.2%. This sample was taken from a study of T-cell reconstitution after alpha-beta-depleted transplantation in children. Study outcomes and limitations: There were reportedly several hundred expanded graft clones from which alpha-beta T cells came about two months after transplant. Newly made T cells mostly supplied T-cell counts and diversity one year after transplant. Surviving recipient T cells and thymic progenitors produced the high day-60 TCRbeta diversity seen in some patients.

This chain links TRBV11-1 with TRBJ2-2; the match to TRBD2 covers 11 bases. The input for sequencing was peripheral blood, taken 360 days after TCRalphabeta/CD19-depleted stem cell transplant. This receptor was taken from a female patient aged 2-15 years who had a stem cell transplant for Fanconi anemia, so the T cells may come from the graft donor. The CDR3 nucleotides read TGTGCCAGCAGACTAGCGGGAGCGAACACCGGGGAGCTGTTTTTT. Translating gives CASRLAGANTGELFF.